This TCR beta chain appears in the sequencing data of a study of neurological immune-mediated disorders. This clonotype was seen repeatedly, ten times or more. The antigen is undetermined. TCRdb reanalysed the 5' RACE reads using MiXCR and keeps one entry per CDR3 protein. This sample yields roughly 65,000 distinct CDR3 sequences, of which more than 3.5% are seen a single time; 2.6% belongs to the top ten. Study-level points and caveats: The expanded clones of different subjects shared no CDR3 amino acid sequences (suggesting private repertoires in all groups). One cluster of related CDR3 sequences contained, by phylogenetic grouping, the repertoires of 18 of 34 multiple sclerosis patients and formed a possible signature.

Germline V gives CDR1 SGHRS, CDR2 YFSETQ. The CDR3 has 14 residues. V was cut by 4 bases and J by 8 bases, with 16 bases left in between. The receptor was isolated from a man between 45 and 60 years old with multiple sclerosis. Sequencing was performed on PBMCs. The V gene is TRBV5-1, the J gene TRBJ1-5; D call uncertain. CDR3 region: CASSVTGLNEPQHF. CDR3 in DNA: TGCGCCAGCAGCGTGACGGGCCTTAATGAGCCCCAGCATTTT.